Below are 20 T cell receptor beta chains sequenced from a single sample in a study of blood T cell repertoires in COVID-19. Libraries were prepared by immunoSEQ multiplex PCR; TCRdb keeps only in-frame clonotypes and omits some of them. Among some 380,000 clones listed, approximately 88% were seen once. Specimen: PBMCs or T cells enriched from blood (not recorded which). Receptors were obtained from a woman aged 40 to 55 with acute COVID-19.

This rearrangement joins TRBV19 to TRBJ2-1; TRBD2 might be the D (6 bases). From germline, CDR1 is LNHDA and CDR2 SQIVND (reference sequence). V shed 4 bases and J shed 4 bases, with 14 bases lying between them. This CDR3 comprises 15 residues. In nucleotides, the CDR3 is TGTGCCAGTAGTACCTCGGGGGTAGGGTACAATGAGCAGTTCTTC. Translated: CASSTSGVGYNEQFF.

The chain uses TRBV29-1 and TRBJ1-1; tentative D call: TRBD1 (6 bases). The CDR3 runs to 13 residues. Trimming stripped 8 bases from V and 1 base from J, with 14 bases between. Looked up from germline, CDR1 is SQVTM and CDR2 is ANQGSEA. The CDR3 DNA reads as TGCAGCTCGAGACAGGAACAGAACACTGAAGCTTTCTTT. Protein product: CSSRQEQNTEAFF.

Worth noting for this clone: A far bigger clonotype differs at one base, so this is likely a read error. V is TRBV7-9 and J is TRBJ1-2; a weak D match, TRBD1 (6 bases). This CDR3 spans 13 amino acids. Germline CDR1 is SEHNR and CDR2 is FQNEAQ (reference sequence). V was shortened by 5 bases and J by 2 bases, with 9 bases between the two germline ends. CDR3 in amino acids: CASSQDSNYGYTF. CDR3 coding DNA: TGTGCCAGCAGCCAGGACAGCAACTATGGCTACACCTTC.

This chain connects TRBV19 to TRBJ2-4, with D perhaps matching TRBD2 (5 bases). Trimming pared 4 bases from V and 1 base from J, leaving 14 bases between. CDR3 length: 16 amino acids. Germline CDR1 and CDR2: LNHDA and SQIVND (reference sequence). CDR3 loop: CASSSRSWEAKNIQYF. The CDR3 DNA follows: TGTGCCAGTAGTAGCCGGTCGTGGGAGGCCAAAAACATTCAGTACTTC. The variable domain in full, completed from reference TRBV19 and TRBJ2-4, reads DGGITQSPKYLFRKEGQNVTLSCEQNLNHDAMYWYRQDPGQGLRLIYYSQIVNDFQKGDIAEGYSVSREKKESFPLTVTSAQKNPTAFYLCASSSRSWEAKNIQYFGAGTRLSVL.

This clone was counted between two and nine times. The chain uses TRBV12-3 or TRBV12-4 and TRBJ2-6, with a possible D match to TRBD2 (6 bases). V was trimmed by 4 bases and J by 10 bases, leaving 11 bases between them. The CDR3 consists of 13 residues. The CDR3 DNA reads TGTGCCAGCAGTTCGACTAGGAGGAACGTCCTGACTTTC. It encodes CASSSTRRNVLTF.

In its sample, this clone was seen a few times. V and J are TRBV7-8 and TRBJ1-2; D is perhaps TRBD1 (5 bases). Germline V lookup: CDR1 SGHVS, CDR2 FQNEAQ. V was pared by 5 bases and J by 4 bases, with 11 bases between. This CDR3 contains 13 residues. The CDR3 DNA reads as TGTGCCAGCAGCACCTACCAGGGCTATGGCTACACCTTC. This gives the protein CASSTYQGYGYTF.

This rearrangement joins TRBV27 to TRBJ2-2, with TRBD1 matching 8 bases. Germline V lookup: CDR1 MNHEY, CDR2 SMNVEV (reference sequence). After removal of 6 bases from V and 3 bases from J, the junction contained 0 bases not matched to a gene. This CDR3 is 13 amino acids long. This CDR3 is CASRTGDTGELFF. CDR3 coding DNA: TGTGCCAGCAGGACAGGGGACACCGGGGAGCTGTTTTTT.

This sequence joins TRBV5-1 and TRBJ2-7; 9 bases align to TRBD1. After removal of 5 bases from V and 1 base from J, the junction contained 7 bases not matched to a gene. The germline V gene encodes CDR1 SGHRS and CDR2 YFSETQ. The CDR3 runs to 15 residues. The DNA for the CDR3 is TGCGCCAGCAGTCTGGGACAGGGAATTTCCTACGAGCAGTACTTC. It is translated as CASSLGQGISYEQYF. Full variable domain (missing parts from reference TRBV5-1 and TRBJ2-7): KAGVTQTPRYLIKTRGQQVTLSCSPISGHRSVSWYQQTPGQGLQFLFEYFSETQRNKGNFPGRFSGRQFSNSRSEMNVSTLELGDSALYLCASSLGQGISYEQYFGPGTRLTVT.

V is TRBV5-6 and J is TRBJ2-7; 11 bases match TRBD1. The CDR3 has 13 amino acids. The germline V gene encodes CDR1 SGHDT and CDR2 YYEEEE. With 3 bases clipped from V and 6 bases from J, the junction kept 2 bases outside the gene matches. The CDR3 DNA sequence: TGTGCCAGCAGCTGGGACAGGGGGGCCGAGCAGTACTTC. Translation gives CASSWDRGAEQYF.

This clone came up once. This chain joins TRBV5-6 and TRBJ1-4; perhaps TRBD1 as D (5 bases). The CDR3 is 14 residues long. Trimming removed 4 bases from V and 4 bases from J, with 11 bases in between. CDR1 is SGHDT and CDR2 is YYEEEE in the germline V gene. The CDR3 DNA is TGTGCCAGCAGCCCCACAGGTCGTAATGAAAAACTGTTTTTT. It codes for CASSPTGRNEKLFF.

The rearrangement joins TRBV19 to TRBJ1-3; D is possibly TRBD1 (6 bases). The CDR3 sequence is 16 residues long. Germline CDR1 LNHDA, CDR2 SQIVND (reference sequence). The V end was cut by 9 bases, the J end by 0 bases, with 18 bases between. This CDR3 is CASRRPADSSGNTIYF. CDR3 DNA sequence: TGTGCCAGCCGACGCCCGGCGGACAGCTCTGGAAACACCATATATTTT.

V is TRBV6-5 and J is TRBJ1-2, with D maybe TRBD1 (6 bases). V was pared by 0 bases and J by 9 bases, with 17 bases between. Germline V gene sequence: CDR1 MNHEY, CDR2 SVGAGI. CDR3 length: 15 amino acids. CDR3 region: CASSYSMQGTARYTF. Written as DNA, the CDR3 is TGTGCCAGCAGTTACTCGATGCAGGGGACGGCGCGCTACACCTTC.

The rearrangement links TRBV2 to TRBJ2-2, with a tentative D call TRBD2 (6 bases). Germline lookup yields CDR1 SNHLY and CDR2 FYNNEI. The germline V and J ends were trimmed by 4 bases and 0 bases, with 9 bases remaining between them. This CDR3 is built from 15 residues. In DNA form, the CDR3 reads TGTGCCAGCAGTGTGGACTATGCGAACACCGGGGAGCTGTTTTTT. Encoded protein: CASSVDYANTGELFF.

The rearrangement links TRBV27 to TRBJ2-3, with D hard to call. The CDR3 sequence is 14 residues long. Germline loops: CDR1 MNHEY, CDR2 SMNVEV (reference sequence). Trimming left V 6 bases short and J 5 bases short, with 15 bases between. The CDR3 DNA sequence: TGTGCCAGCAGGCCTCTAGAGTTCGGAGATACGCAGTATTTT. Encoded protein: CASRPLEFGDTQYF.

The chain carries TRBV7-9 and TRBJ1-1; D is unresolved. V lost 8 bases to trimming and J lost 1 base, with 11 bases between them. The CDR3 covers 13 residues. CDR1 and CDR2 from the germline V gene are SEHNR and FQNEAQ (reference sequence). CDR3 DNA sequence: TGTGCCAGCGTCGGGGTATCGAACACTGAAGCTTTCTTT. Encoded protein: CASVGVSNTEAFF.

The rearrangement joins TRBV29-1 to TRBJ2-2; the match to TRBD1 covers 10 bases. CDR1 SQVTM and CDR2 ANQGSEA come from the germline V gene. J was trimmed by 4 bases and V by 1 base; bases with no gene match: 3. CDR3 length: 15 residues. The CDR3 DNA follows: TGCAGCGTTGAAGGGGACAGGGGAAGCACCGGGGAGCTGTTTTTT. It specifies CSVEGDRGSTGELFF.

CDR3 amino acids: CASSQAVYSDTQYF. The CDR3 bases are TGCGCCAGCAGCCAAGCTGTGTATTCAGATACGCAGTATTTT. This sequence joins TRBV4-1 and TRBJ2-3; D is uncertain. This CDR3 is built from 14 residues. V was pared by 1 base and J by 4 bases, with 9 bases between. The germline V gene encodes CDR1 MGHRA and CDR2 YSYEKL.

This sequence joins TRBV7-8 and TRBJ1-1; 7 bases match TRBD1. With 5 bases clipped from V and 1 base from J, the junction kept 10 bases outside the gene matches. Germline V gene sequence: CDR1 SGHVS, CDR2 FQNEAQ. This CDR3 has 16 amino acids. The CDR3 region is CASSPSRQGWNTEAFF. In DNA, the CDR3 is TGTGCCAGCAGCCCGTCCCGACAGGGTTGGAACACTGAAGCTTTCTTT.

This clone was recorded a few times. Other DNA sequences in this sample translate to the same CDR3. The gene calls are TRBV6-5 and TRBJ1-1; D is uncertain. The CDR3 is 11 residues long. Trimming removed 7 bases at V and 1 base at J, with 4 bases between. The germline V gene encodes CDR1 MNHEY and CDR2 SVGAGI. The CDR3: CASTGNTEAFF. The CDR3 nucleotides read TGTGCCAGCACGGGGAACACTGAAGCTTTCTTT.

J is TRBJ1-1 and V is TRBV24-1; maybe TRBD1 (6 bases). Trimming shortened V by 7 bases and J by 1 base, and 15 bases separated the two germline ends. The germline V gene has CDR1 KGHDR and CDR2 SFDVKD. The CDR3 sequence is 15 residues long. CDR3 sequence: CATSDGGHKNTEAFF. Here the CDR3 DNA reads TGTGCCACCAGCGACGGGGGGCACAAGAACACTGAAGCTTTCTTT.